There are many counts of the clone carrying this TCR beta chain. The antigen remains undetermined. The length of the CDR3 is 14 residues. CDR1 and CDR2 from the germline V gene are MNHEY and SMNVEV (reference sequence). V shed 8 bases and J shed 1 base, with 14 bases lying between them. Amplification of TCR beta CDR3 regions used RNA as the template. HTBI primers were the set used in a first-round RT-PCR of the TCR CDR3. TCRdb reprocessed the multiplex PCR reads with MiXCR, giving one entry per CDR3 protein. The sample shows approximately 400,000 distinct CDR3 sequences, approximately 15% of them seen only once. The sample is drawn from a study of T cells in Graves' hyperthyroidism and ophthalmopathy. Study results and caveats: The model forecast ophthalmopathy, anticipating it by a median approximately 7 months before onset.

Not enrolled were patients with uncontrolled infection, other autoimmune disease, pregnancy or lactation. The source material was blood. The TCR originated in a man aged 30-40 years with Graves' hyperthyroidism that later progressed to Graves' ophthalmopathy. This chain joins TRBV27 and TRBJ1-1; no reliable D call. The CDR3 reads CASSPTPANTEAFF. In nucleotides, the CDR3 is TGTGCCAGCTCGCCTACTCCGGCGAACACTGAAGCTTTCTTT.